This TCR beta chain was recovered during a study of blood T cell repertoires in COVID-19. Germline values: CDR1 SGHTA, CDR2 FQGNSA. V lost 3 bases to trimming and J lost 2 bases, with 19 bases between them. The CDR3 consists of 18 residues. Profiling relied on immunoSEQ multiplex PCR, and the TCRdb table lists in-frame clones only, not all of them. In the table there are about 240,000 clones, about 89% of which are singletons. The chain has TRBV7-2 and TRBJ1-4; weak D call: TRBD1 (5 bases). The sequencing sample was made of PBMCs or T cells enriched from blood (not recorded which). The origin of this receptor is a young woman who had recovered from COVID-19. The CDR3 DNA reads as TGTGCCAGCAGCTTGCGGTGGAATCCAGGGTTCACTAATGAAAAACTGTTTTTT. This codes for CASSLRWNPGFTNEKLFF.